The 29 T cell receptor beta chains in this list originate from one sample, sequenced in a study of cytomegalovirus exposure and HLA in healthy donors. In the PCR, 60 Vbeta and 13 Jbeta primers were used. TCRdb keeps only in-frame clones here, not all; method: immunoSEQ multiplex PCR. This sample has under 150,000 clones, with under 90% found just once. The sequenced sample was PBMCs. These receptors came from a male donor in good health and CMV-seronegative.

The rearrangement uses TRBV6-6 and TRBJ2-2; D ambiguous. This CDR3 is built from 16 residues. Germline loops: CDR1 MNHNY, CDR2 SVGAGI (reference sequence). Trimming left V 2 bases short and J 0 bases short, with 10 bases between. CDR3 in DNA: TGTGCCAGCAGTTACAGAGCGCGCCCGAACACCGGGGAGCTGTTTTTT. Its translation is CASSYRARPNTGELFF.

The CDR3 reads CASSYSSAGTKTQYF. Here the CDR3 DNA reads TGTGCCAGCAGTTATAGTAGTGCAGGGACTAAGACCCAGTACTTC. The chain combines TRBV6-5 with TRBJ2-5; TRBD2 agrees at 7 bases. The germline gives CDR1 MNHEY, CDR2 SVGAGI. CDR3 size: 15 residues. J lost 6 bases, V lost 3 bases, and 10 bases had no gene match.

For this clone: One junction end does not reproduce the germline sequence, and a read error may be involved. The chain links TRBV6-5 to TRBJ2-5, with 7 bases matching TRBD1. This CDR3 is built from 13 residues. Germline V gene lookup returns CDR1 MNHEY and CDR2 SVGAGI. CDR3 sequence: CASTQGVQGTQYF. Written as DNA, the CDR3 is TGTGCCAGCACGCAGGGGGTTCAAGGGACCCAGTACTTC.

J is TRBJ1-4 and V is TRBV7-9; D might be TRBD1 (5 bases). Germline CDR1 is SEHNR and CDR2 is FQNEAQ (reference sequence). This CDR3 spans 12 amino acids. V shed 10 bases and J shed 8 bases, with 14 bases lying between them. CDR3 loop: CAIQVRDEKLFF. CDR3 nucleotide sequence: TGTGCCATACAGGTCCGAGACGAAAAACTGTTTTTT.

The chain couples TRBV10-1 to TRBJ1-5; 10 nucleotides agree with TRBD1. Germline V gives CDR1 WNHNN, CDR2 SYGVQD (reference sequence). The CDR3 length is 17 residues. The junction had 8 bases not matched to a gene; V was cut back by 6 bases and J by 0 bases. CDR3 region: CASRTDRGRSSNQPQHF. In nucleotides, the CDR3 is TGCGCCAGCAGAACGGACAGGGGGAGGAGTAGCAATCAGCCCCAGCATTTT.

This clone was counted a few times. This chain uses TRBV2 with TRBJ1-1, with a weak D call TRBD1 (5 bases). Germline lookup yields CDR1 SNHLY and CDR2 FYNNEI. The CDR3 covers 14 residues. V shed 6 bases and J shed 5 bases, with 16 bases lying between them. CDR3 DNA: TGTGCCAGCAGGGCGCAGGGAATTTGGACTGAAGCTTTCTTT. Translated: CASRAQGIWTEAFF.

The rearrangement links TRBV7-3 to TRBJ2-7; D remains unclear. This CDR3 region has 13 residues. The V end lost 1 base, the J end lost 9 bases, and 13 bases lay between the germline ends. From germline, CDR1 is SGHTA and CDR2 FQGTGA. CDR3 DNA sequence: TGTGCCAGCAGCTTAATAATAGGAGATCCGCAGTACTTC. It translates to CASSLIIGDPQYF.

This chain uses TRBV7-9 with TRBJ2-2, with a possible D match to TRBD2 (5 bases). The CDR3 is made up of 18 amino acids. Germline V gene lookup returns CDR1 SEHNR and CDR2 FQNEAQ (reference sequence). Between the trimmed V and J ends, which lost 4 bases and 3 bases, there was a span of 21 bases. CDR3: CASSSPPRLTIHTGELFF. DNA of the CDR3: TGTGCCAGCAGCTCCCCCCCCCGACTAACTATACACACCGGGGAGCTGTTTTTT.

The chain links TRBV6-1 to TRBJ2-5; D possibly corresponds to TRBD2 (5 bases). The J call is in doubt because the DNA end fits TRBJ2-7 better. This CDR3 comprises 15 residues. From germline, CDR1 is MNHNS and CDR2 SASEGT. In nucleotides, the CDR3 is TGTGCCAGCAGTGGAGAGGGTATGGCTGTCTACGAGCAGTACTTC. Translating it yields CASSGEGMAVYEQYF.

The V and J genes are TRBV6-6 and TRBJ1-1; weak D call: TRBD1 (5 bases). V was trimmed by 5 bases and J by 1 base, leaving 11 bases between them. CDR1 is MNHNY, CDR2 SVGAGI, per germline (reference sequence). The CDR3 is 14 residues long. DNA of the CDR3: TGTGCCAGCAGTGGGGCCTTCCCGAACACTGAAGCTTTCTTT. Protein sequence: CASSGAFPNTEAFF.

V and J are TRBV11-2 and TRBJ2-3, with TRBD2 identical over 8 bases. This CDR3 comprises 19 residues. V shed 0 bases, J shed 10 bases, and the junction held 21 bases outside the gene matches. In germline, CDR1 is SGHAT, CDR2 FQNNGV. In DNA form, the CDR3 reads TGTGCCAGCAGCTTAGAATTGAAGGTCTCAGGGACTAGGGTTGGCGCGCAGTATTTT. Its translation is CASSLELKVSGTRVGAQYF. The full variable domain, completed using reference TRBV11-2 and TRBJ2-3, is EAGVAQSPRYKIIEKRQSVAFWCNPISGHATLYWYQQILGQGPKLLIQFQNNGVVDDSQLPKDRFSAERLKGVDSTLKIQPAKLEDSAVYLCASSLELKVSGTRVGAQYFGPGTRLTVL.

The V gene is TRBV30, the J gene TRBJ1-2; D is ambiguous. Germline CDR1 GTSNPN, CDR2 SVGIG (reference sequence). V was cut by 0 bases and J by 0 bases, with 11 bases left in between. The CDR3 has 15 amino acids. CDR3 bases: TGTGCCTGGAGTGTGTGGAGACTAGCTAACTATGGCTACACCTTC. Protein: CAWSVWRLANYGYTF.

This rearrangement joins TRBV5-4 to TRBJ2-7; weak D call: TRBD2 (5 bases). Germline assignment: CDR1 SGHNT and CDR2 YYREEE (reference sequence). The CDR3 loop spans 14 amino acids. Trimming left V 2 bases short and J 2 bases short, with 11 bases between. CDR3 protein: CASSFPGSTYEQYF. CDR3 sequence (DNA): TGTGCCAGCAGCTTTCCGGGATCCACCTACGAGCAGTACTTC.

The chain combines TRBV5-6 with TRBJ2-1; tentative D call: TRBD2 (5 bases). Germline assignment: CDR1 SGHDT and CDR2 YYEEEE. V gave up 5 bases and J gave up 8 bases, with 14 bases separating them. This CDR3 contains 13 residues. The chain's CDR3 is CASSTLAGDEQFF. The CDR3 DNA follows: TGTGCCAGCAGTACCCTAGCAGGTGATGAGCAGTTCTTC.

The V call is TRBV30, the J call TRBJ2-1, with TRBD2 identical over 8 bases. This CDR3 region has 21 residues. J gave up 1 base and V 3 bases, and 23 bases lay outside the gene matches. Germline V gene lookup returns CDR1 GTSNPN and CDR2 SVGIG (reference sequence). CDR3 sequence (DNA): TGTGCCTGGAGCCAGGAAAGGTGGACTAGCCCTACGTCCAAGTCCTACAATGAGCAGTTCTTC. Translating gives CAWSQERWTSPTSKSYNEQFF.

The rearrangement joins TRBV2 to TRBJ2-3; D might be TRBD2 (5 bases). The germline V and J ends were trimmed by 6 bases and 2 bases, with 9 bases remaining between them. CDR3 size: 13 residues. CDR1 and CDR2 (germline): SNHLY, FYNNEI. In DNA, the CDR3 is TGTGCCAGCAGACTAGATTACACAGATACGCAGTATTTT. This gives the protein CASRLDYTDTQYF.

This clone is a singleton in its sample. This chain links TRBV4-3 with TRBJ1-2, with D perhaps matching TRBD1 (5 bases). Trimming took off 0 bases at V and 8 bases at J, with 13 bases between the two ends. CDR3 length: 14 amino acids. Per germline, CDR1 LGHNA and CDR2 YSLEER. The CDR3 sequence: CASSQDRGDNGYTF. In nucleotides, the CDR3 is TGCGCCAGCAGCCAAGATCGGGGGGATAACGGCTACACCTTC.

The chain uses TRBV30 and TRBJ2-5, with TRBD2 identical over 11 bases. J gave up 4 bases and V 6 bases, and 1 base lay outside the gene matches. Germline V CDR1 and CDR2: GTSNPN, SVGIG (reference sequence). This CDR3 region has 12 residues. The CDR3, as DNA: TGTGCCTGTAGCGGGGGGGGAGAGACCCAGTACTTC. Protein product: CACSGGGETQYF.

J is TRBJ2-2 and V is TRBV11-2; TRBD2 agrees at 7 bases. CDR1 is SGHAT, CDR2 FQNNGV, per germline. The V and J ends lost 5 bases and 1 base, in that order; junction bases with no gene match: 4. The CDR3 contains 15 residues. The CDR3 DNA reads TGTGCCAGCAGCCCCGGGACTATGAACACCGGGGAGCTGTTTTTT. It encodes CASSPGTMNTGELFF.

CDR3 sequence: CASSMVGEAAEAFF. Written as DNA, the CDR3 is TGTGCCAGCAGCATGGTTGGGGAGGCGGCTGAAGCTTTCTTT. This chain links TRBV6-5 with TRBJ1-1; the D is unclear. Trimming stripped 6 bases from V and 6 bases from J, with 17 bases between. CDR1 and CDR2 (germline): MNHEY, SVGAGI. This CDR3 has 14 residues.

V is TRBV27 and J is TRBJ2-1, with D hard to call. CDR3 length: 11 residues. The germline gives CDR1 MNHEY, CDR2 SMNVEV (reference sequence). The ends were cut back, 4 bases at V and 5 bases at J, with 3 bases in the middle. CDR3 DNA: TGTGCCAGCAGTTCAGACAATGAGCAGTTCTTC. Residues: CASSSDNEQFF.

This chain links TRBV5-4 with TRBJ2-1; 9 nucleotides line up with TRBD1. Germline trimming cut 3 bases from V and 1 base from J; bases unmatched to any gene: 2. Germline V CDR1 and CDR2: SGHNT, YYREEE (reference sequence). The CDR3 contains 15 residues. In DNA form, the CDR3 reads TGTGCCAGCAGCTCCGGGACAGGGTCCTACAATGAGCAGTTCTTC. Translating it yields CASSSGTGSYNEQFF.

The chain uses TRBV5-4 and TRBJ2-2; 11 nucleotides align to TRBD2. CDR3 length: 15 amino acids. Germline CDR1 reads SGHNT; CDR2 reads YYREEE (reference sequence). J was trimmed by 4 bases and V by 4 bases; bases with no gene match: 3. CDR3: CASSQTSGSTGELFF. The CDR3 nucleotides read TGTGCCAGCAGCCAAACTAGCGGGAGCACCGGGGAGCTGTTTTTT.

There are a few counts of this clone. This sequence joins TRBV11-2 and TRBJ2-7, with unresolved D. The length of the CDR3 is 13 residues. The germline gives CDR1 SGHAT, CDR2 FQNNGV. Between the trimmed V and J ends, which lost 1 base and 5 bases, there was a span of 9 bases. The CDR3 DNA follows: TGTGCCAGCAGCTTAGTCGATCGGGACGAGCAGTACTTC. It translates to CASSLVDRDEQYF.

J is TRBJ2-2 and V is TRBV9, with no clear D. Germline CDR1 reads SGDLS; CDR2 reads YYNGEE. The CDR3 loop spans 13 amino acids. V was trimmed by 3 bases and J by 6 bases, leaving 9 bases between them. Written as DNA, the CDR3 is TGTGCCAGCAGCGCCTATCACGCCGGGGAGCTGTTTTTT. Translating it yields CASSAYHAGELFF.

The genes are TRBV27 and TRBJ1-5; the match to TRBD1 covers 10 bases. The CDR3 has 15 residues. Germline assignment: CDR1 MNHEY and CDR2 SMNVEV (reference sequence). V shed 4 bases, J shed 4 bases, and the junction held 4 bases outside the gene matches. The CDR3 coding sequence is TGTGCCAGCAGTTCCGGGACAGGGGATAATCAGCCCCAGCATTTT. Translating it yields CASSSGTGDNQPQHF.

For the CDR3, the DNA is TGTGCCAGCAGCGGACGGACAGGGGGCGGTACAGATACGCAGTATTTT. Amino acid sequence: CASSGRTGGGTDTQYF. The chain employs TRBV7-9 and TRBJ2-3; 11 nucleotides match TRBD1. Germline CDR1 is SEHNR and CDR2 is FQNEAQ (reference sequence). V was pared by 5 bases and J by 3 bases, with 7 bases of the junction left unmatched. The CDR3 is made up of 16 amino acids.

The J gene is TRBJ2-7, the V gene TRBV5-8; the D gene is possibly TRBD2 (5 bases). V lost 8 bases and J 4 bases, leaving 13 bases between the germline ends. Looked up from germline, CDR1 is SGHTS and CDR2 is YDEGEE. CDR3 length: 12 amino acids. DNA of the CDR3: TGTGCCAGTTCTAGGACTCCTTACGAGCAGTACTTC. It is translated as CASSRTPYEQYF.

The J gene is TRBJ2-5, the V gene TRBV19; maybe TRBD2 (5 bases). V lost 5 bases, J lost 4 bases, and 17 bases lay in between. This CDR3 region has 15 residues. The V gene's germline CDR1 is LNHDA and CDR2 SQIVND (reference sequence). The CDR3 DNA sequence: TGTGCCAGTAGTCCATCCTCGGGGTGGGGAGAGACCCAGTACTTC. Its protein is CASSPSSGWGETQYF. Full variable domain (remainder filled in from reference TRBV19 and TRBJ2-5): DGGITQSPKYLFRKEGQNVTLSCEQNLNHDAMYWYRQDPGQGLRLIYYSQIVNDFQKGDIAEGYSVSREKKESFPLTVTSAQKNPTAFYLCASSPSSGWGETQYFGPGTRLLVL.